The rows below give T cell receptor beta chains drawn from one sample of a study of CD8+ T cells in alopecia areata. Profiling relied on immunoSEQ multiplex PCR, and the TCRdb table lists in-frame clones only, not all of them. The sample includes a few hundred thousand clones, 67% of them seen just once. The source material was CD4+ T cells sorted from blood, sampled at week 0. These receptors all stem from a human donor with alopecia areata. Each CDR3 is given with its conserved first and last residue. The D gene is left open where the match is weak. Size values are once, few and many counts, or a class for expanded clones, and some rows have none.

TRBD1 | once | TRBJ2-2 | TRBV14 | TGTGCCAGCAGCCAACGGGACAGGGGGGACACCGGGGAGCTGTTTTTT | CASSQRDRGDTGELFF
- | - | TRBJ2-3 | TRBV11-2 | TGTGCCAGCAGCTGGGGGACGGGCGGCGGTACGCAGTATTTT | CASSWGTGGGTQYF
- | - | TRBJ2-7 | TRBV19 | TGTGCCAGTAGTACCCGGGACTCCATGCGCTACGAGCAGTACTTC | CASSTRDSMRYEQYF
TRBD2 | - | TRBJ2-7 | TRBV9 | TGTGCCAGCAGCGTGGGGCTAGCGGGGGACCCTCGCGAGCAGTACTTC | CASSVGLAGDPREQYF
- | - | TRBJ2-1 | TRBV5-6 | TGTGCCAGCAGCTTGGGGTCGAGTTACAATGAGCAGTTCTTC | CASSLGSSYNEQFF
TRBD2 | few | TRBJ2-5 | TRBV5-1 | TGCGCCAGCAGCGGAGGGACTATCCAAGAGACCCAGTACTTC | CASSGGTIQETQYF
TRBD2 | - | TRBJ2-5 | TRBV29-1 | TGCAGCGGTAGCGGGGGGGAAGAGACCCAGTACTTC | CSGSGGEETQYF
- | - | TRBJ2-2 | TRBV5-1 | TGCGCCAGCAGCTTGGATCCGGGGGCGAACACCGGGGAGCTGTTTTTT | CASSLDPGANTGELFF
TRBD2 | - | TRBJ2-5 | TRBV30 | TGTGCCTGGAGTGTACTATGGCGGGGGGACCTACAAGAGACCCAGTACTTC | CAWSVLWRGDLQETQYF
- | - | TRBJ1-2 | TRBV5-1 | TGCGCCAGCAGCTTGGCTCGGGGTAGCTATGGCTACACCTTC | CASSLARGSYGYTF
TRBD1 | - | TRBJ1-5 | TRBV19 | TGTGCCAGTAGTGCCGCCAGGGGGTTGTTTCAGCCCCAGCATTTT | CASSAARGLFQPQHF
TRBD1 | - | TRBJ2-7 | TRBV5-1 | TGCGCCAGCAGCTTGGGACAGGGTCATGGGGAGCAGTACTTC | CASSLGQGHGEQYF
TRBD1 | - | TRBJ2-3 | TRBV19 | TGTGCCAGTACTTGGGGACAGGGCACAGATACGCAGTATTTT | CASTWGQGTDTQYF
- | - | TRBJ1-1 | TRBV6-5 | TGTGCCAGCAGTTACTCGAATAGAAACACTGAAGCTTTCTTT | CASSYSNRNTEAFF
- | - | TRBJ1-5 | TRBV11-2 | TGTGCCAGCAGCTTAGATAAGGGGTCTGGGCCCCAGCATTTT | CASSLDKGSGPQHF
TRBD1 | - | TRBJ2-3 | TRBV25-1 | TGTGCCAGCAGTCTGGGTGGACAGGGGTTTCCAGATACGCAGTATTTT | CASSLGGQGFPDTQYF
TRBD1 | once | TRBJ1-2 | TRBV29-1 | TGCAGCGGTCGACAGGGAGTTTATGGCTACACCTTC | CSGRQGVYGYTF
- | - | TRBJ2-1 | TRBV4-2 | TGTGCCAGCAGCCACTACAGGGCCTACAATGAGCAGTTCTTC | CASSHYRAYNEQFF
TRBD1 | - | TRBJ1-1 | TRBV9 | TGTGCCAGCAGCGTTTGGACAGGGATGAACACTGAAGCTTTCTTT | CASSVWTGMNTEAFF
TRBD1 | - | TRBJ1-2 | TRBV5-6 | TGTGCCAGCAGCTCGGACAGGGATGTCTACACCTTC | CASSSDRDVYTF
- | - | TRBJ1-2 | TRBV5-1 | TGCGCCAGCAGCTTGGGACCGCAGACCGGCTACACCTTC | CASSLGPQTGYTF
TRBD1 | - | TRBJ2-1 | TRBV19 | TGTGCCAGTAGTATGACCCCCTCAGGGGGATGGACCTACAATGAGCAGTTCTTC | CASSMTPSGGWTYNEQFF
- | - | TRBJ1-5 | TRBV10-3 | TGTGCCATCAGTGAGGACATAGGGAATCAGCCCCAGCATTTT | CAISEDIGNQPQHF
TRBD1 | - | TRBJ2-7 | TRBV5-1 | TGCGCCAGCAGCTCGGGACAGTCCTACGAGCAGTACTTC | CASSSGQSYEQYF
- | - | TRBJ1-1 | TRBV18 | TGTGCCAGCTCACCCCAGACATTGAACACTGAAGCTTTCTTT | CASSPQTLNTEAFF
TRBD1 | - | TRBJ2-5 | TRBV6-5 | TGTGCCAGCAGTGGGACAGGTGGGAGTTCAGAGACCCAGTACTTC | CASSGTGGSSETQYF
TRBD1 | - | TRBJ2-7 | TRBV29-1 | TGCAGCGCGGGACAGGACTTCTACGAGCAGTACTTC | CSAGQDFYEQYF
- | - | TRBJ2-7 | TRBV27 | TGTGCCAGCAGTTCCACAGGTTCCTACGAGCAGTACTTC | CASSSTGSYEQYF
TRBD2 | once | TRBJ2-7 | TRBV18 | TGTGCCAGCGGCGGGGGTAGCGGGACCTACGAGCAGTACTTC | CASGGGSGTYEQYF
- | few | TRBJ2-7 | TRBV4-1 | TGCGCCAGCAGCCAAGGGGACGGTCCCTACGAGCAGTACTTC | CASSQGDGPYEQYF
- | - | TRBJ2-1 | TRBV29-1 | TGCAGCGGGGGGGACCCGGATGAGCAGTTCTTC | CSGGDPDEQFF
- | - | TRBJ2-1 | TRBV9 | TGTGCCAGCAGCGTAGACGGAAACGGGGGATACAATGAGCAGTTCTTC | CASSVDGNGGYNEQFF
- | once | TRBJ1-1 | TRBV2 | TGTGCCAGCAGTGGGCGGACTGAAGCTTTCTTT | CASSGRTEAFF
- | few | TRBJ2-3 | TRBV14 | TGTGCCAGCAGCCAATTGTATACGCAGTATTTT | CASSQLYTQYF
TRBD2 | once | TRBJ2-5 | TRBV29-1 | TGCAGCGTTGAATTTACTAGCGGGGGGGAAGAGACCCAGTACTTC | CSVEFTSGGEETQYF
- | - | TRBJ2-1 | TRBV6-5 | TGTGCCAGCAGTCCGGACGGACCCTCCTACAATGAGCAGTTCTTC | CASSPDGPSYNEQFF
- | - | TRBJ1-2 | TRBV30 | TGTGCCTGGAGTGTACTTGGTGGATATGGCTACACCTTC | CAWSVLGGYGYTF
- | - | TRBJ2-1 | TRBV29-1 | TGCAGCGTTGGAGGCAGGGAGCATGAGCAGTTCTTC | CSVGGREHEQFF